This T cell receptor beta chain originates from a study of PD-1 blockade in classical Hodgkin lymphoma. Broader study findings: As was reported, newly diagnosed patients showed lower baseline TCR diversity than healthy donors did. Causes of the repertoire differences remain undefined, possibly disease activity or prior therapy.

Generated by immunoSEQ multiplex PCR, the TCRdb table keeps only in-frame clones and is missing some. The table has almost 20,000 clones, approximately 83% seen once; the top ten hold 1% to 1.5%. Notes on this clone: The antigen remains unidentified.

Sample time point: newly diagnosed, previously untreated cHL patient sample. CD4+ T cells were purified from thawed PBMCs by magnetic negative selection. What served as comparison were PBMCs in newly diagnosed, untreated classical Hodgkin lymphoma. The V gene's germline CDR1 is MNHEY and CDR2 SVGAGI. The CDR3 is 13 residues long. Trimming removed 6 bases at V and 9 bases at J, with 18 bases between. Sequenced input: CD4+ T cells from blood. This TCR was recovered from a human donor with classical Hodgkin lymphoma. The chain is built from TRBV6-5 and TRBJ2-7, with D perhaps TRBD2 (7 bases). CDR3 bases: TGTGCCAGCAGAAATTCAGGGGAGGGGGTGCAGTACTTC. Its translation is CASRNSGEGVQYF.